This T cell receptor beta chain was captured in a study of regulatory T cells in long-lasting Graves disease. Study context: Persistence in Graves' disease required over 5 years of antithyroid drugs plus positive TSH receptor antibodies.

The CDR3 runs 14 residues. The V gene's germline CDR1 is MNHNS and CDR2 SASEGT. Time point denoted: persistent/refractory GD, antithyroid drugs over 5 years with positive TRAb. PBMCs provided the RNA from which the TCR library was made. Study-wide points: The persistent group shared around 2,700 public clonotypes, more than the 850 to 1,000 shared by new patients. Peripheral blood, not thyroid tissue, was the sole material studied.

Comment on this clonotype: Its specificity is not known. This may be a read error: a much more frequent sequence differs by one nucleotide.

iRepertoire HTBI primers and Arm-PCR of CDR3 regions built TCR beta libraries. TCRdb re-analysed the multiplex PCR reads in MiXCR, keeping a single row per CDR3 protein. Of approximately 470,000 distinct CDR3 sequences listed, 20% are singletons. Sequenced material: peripheral blood mononuclear cells (PBMCs), taken when the disease was refractory, from a patient treated with antithyroid drugs. This TCR was recovered from a female donor with Graves disease. This rearrangement joins TRBV6-1 to TRBJ1-6; weak D call: TRBD1 (5 bases). CDR3 in amino acids: CASSEGADSSPLHF. In DNA, the CDR3 is TGTGCCAGCAGCGAAGGGGCAGACAGTTCACCCCTCCACTTT.